This T cell receptor (beta chain) was sequenced in a study of sequential checkpoint blockade in melanoma. The data were produced by immunoSEQ multiplex PCR, yet TCRdb's version contains in-frame clones alone and is incomplete. Of thousands of clones in the sample, approximately 72% were seen once. Trimming cost V 4 bases and J 2 bases, with 9 bases left between them. This CDR3 contains 13 residues. Germline CDR1 SGHVS, CDR2 FNYEAQ. Described treatment: randomized to nivolumab then ipilimumab (arm A) or the reverse (arm B). This clone has more than one count but fewer than ten. This clonotype was sampled from a human donor with melanoma. This sample comprised CD8+ T cells sorted from blood (inferred from file names), obtained from a patient given nivolumab and ipilimumab in sequence. The chain has TRBV7-6 and TRBJ2-7; D uncertain. This chain's CDR3 is CASSSRFTYEQYF. In DNA, the CDR3 is TGTGCCAGCAGCTCGAGGTTTACCTACGAGCAGTACTTC.